A single sample gave rise to the 15 T cell receptor beta chains below, sequenced in a study of fetal regulatory T cell absence and autoimmunity. Assay used: immunoSEQ multiplex PCR; TCRdb lists only in-frame clones, some missing. The sample includes roughly 95,000 clones, about 78% seen only once; the top ten take roughly 2%. Specimen: pancreas tissue. These receptors all come from a male donor with IPEX syndrome.

The V and J genes are TRBV27 and TRBJ2-1; tentative D call: TRBD1 (6 bases). CDR1 and CDR2 from the germline V gene are MNHEY and SMNVEV (reference sequence). The CDR3 length is 15 residues. Trimming took off 8 bases at V and 2 bases at J, with 16 bases between the two ends. As DNA, the CDR3 is TGTGCCAGCGCCTGGACAGACCCAACCTACAATGAGCAGTTCTTC. This sequence encodes CASAWTDPTYNEQFF.

This clone occurred a few times. This chain joins TRBV6-5 and TRBJ2-7; TRBD2 matches 12 bases. V lost 7 bases, J lost 2 bases, and 3 bases stayed unmatched. CDR1 and CDR2 (germline): MNHEY, SVGAGI. This CDR3 region has 14 residues. CDR3 sequence (DNA): TGTGCCAGCACCTGGACTAGCGGGGCCTACGAGCAGTACTTC. Amino acids: CASTWTSGAYEQYF.

J is TRBJ1-3 and V is TRBV19, with a weak D call TRBD1 (5 bases). V was pared by 4 bases and J by 7 bases, with 11 bases between. This CDR3 comprises 13 residues. Per germline, CDR1 LNHDA and CDR2 SQIVND (reference sequence). CDR3: CASSKGPVNTIYF. The DNA for the CDR3 is TGTGCCAGTAGTAAGGGACCCGTGAACACCATATATTTT.

The chain employs TRBV10-3 and TRBJ2-5, with TRBD2 identical over 9 bases. Germline V gene data show CDR1 as ENHRY and CDR2 as SYGVKD. V dropped 4 bases and J dropped 2; count of bases not matched to a gene: 5. The CDR3 extends over 15 amino acids. The CDR3 here is CAISGTSGLQETQYF. CDR3 nucleotide sequence: TGTGCCATCAGTGGAACTAGCGGGTTACAAGAGACCCAGTACTTC.

The chain joins TRBV10-3 to TRBJ2-4; D remains ambiguous. CDR1 and CDR2 from the germline V gene are ENHRY and SYGVKD. Trimming removed 3 bases at V and 6 bases at J, with 15 bases between. The CDR3 extends over 15 amino acids. The CDR3 reads CAISESLGSGNIQYF. The CDR3 DNA reads TGTGCCATCAGTGAATCTTTGGGATCTGGAAACATTCAGTACTTC.

The chain combines TRBV27 with TRBJ2-1, with D possibly TRBD2 on 6 matching bases. CDR1 is MNHEY and CDR2 is SMNVEV in the germline V gene (reference sequence). CDR3 size: 17 residues. Trimming left V 3 bases short and J 1 base short, with 16 bases between. Here the CDR3 reads CASSLFLTGVSYNEQFF. CDR3 bases: TGTGCCAGCAGTTTGTTTCTAACGGGAGTGTCCTACAATGAGCAGTTCTTC.

Only a few counts were recorded for this clone. The chain has TRBV7-9 and TRBJ2-5; 16 nucleotides match TRBD2. The CDR3 loop spans 15 amino acids. V shed 5 bases, J shed 3 bases, and the junction held 0 bases outside the gene matches. Germline CDR1 reads SEHNR; CDR2 reads FQNEAQ (reference sequence). As DNA, the CDR3 is TGTGCCAGCAGCGGGACTAGCGGGAGGGAAGAGACCCAGTACTTC. Its protein is CASSGTSGREETQYF. Full variable domain (outside the CDR3, taken from reference TRBV7-9 and TRBJ2-5): DTGVSQNPRHKITKRGQNVTFRCDPISEHNRLYWYRQTLGQGPEFLTYFQNEAQLEKSRLLSDRFSAERPKGSFSTLEIQRTEQGDSAMYLCASSGTSGREETQYFGPGTRLLVL.

The J gene is TRBJ2-7, the V gene TRBV27; 9 bases are shared with TRBD1. Germline V gives CDR1 MNHEY, CDR2 SMNVEV (reference sequence). V shed 1 base and J 5 bases; nucleotides not matched to a gene: 3. CDR3 size: 14 residues. CDR3 nucleotides: TGTGCCAGCAGTTTATTTAGGACAGGGGACGAGCAGTACTTC. It encodes CASSLFRTGDEQYF.

The chain links TRBV14 to TRBJ2-6, with TRBD2 matching over 11 bases. The CDR3 extends over 20 amino acids. The trim removed 3 bases at V and 4 bases at J, leaving 14 bases unmatched. Germline V gene data show CDR1 as SGHDN and CDR2 as FVKESK. The CDR3 here is CASSQGISGGAYLGANVLTF. CDR3 DNA: TGTGCCAGCAGCCAGGGAATTAGCGGGGGGGCCTATTTAGGGGCCAACGTCCTGACTTTC. The variable domain in full, with the rest retrieved from reference TRBV14 and TRBJ2-6, is EAGVTQFPSHSVIEKGQTVTLRCDPISGHDNLYWYRRVMGKEIKFLLHFVKESKQDESGMPNNRFLAERTGGTYSTLKVQPAELEDSGVYFCASSQGISGGAYLGANVLTFGAGSRLTVL.

This chain joins TRBV19 and TRBJ1-5, with D unresolved. The V end lost 7 bases, the J end lost 0 bases, and 7 bases lay between the germline ends. Per germline, CDR1 LNHDA and CDR2 SQIVND (reference sequence). The CDR3 is 13 residues long. The CDR3 spells CASKGYSNQPQHF. For the CDR3, the DNA is TGTGCCAGTAAGGGATATAGCAATCAGCCCCAGCATTTT. The full variable domain, rest sourced from reference TRBV19 and TRBJ1-5, is DGGITQSPKYLFRKEGQNVTLSCEQNLNHDAMYWYRQDPGQGLRLIYYSQIVNDFQKGDIAEGYSVSREKKESFPLTVTSAQKNPTAFYLCASKGYSNQPQHFGDGTRLSIL.

The sample holds a few counts of this clone. The chain employs TRBV7-9 and TRBJ2-1, with D possibly being TRBD1 (6 bases). V was shortened by 5 bases and J by 4 bases, with 18 bases between the two germline ends. Germline-derived CDR1 and CDR2 are SEHNR and FQNEAQ (reference sequence). CDR3 length: 16 residues. CDR3 nucleotides: TGTGCCAGCAGCCCCCAGACAGGTGGTAGGTACAATGAGCAGTTCTTC. Translation gives CASSPQTGGRYNEQFF.

The chain combines TRBV7-2 with TRBJ2-7, with D uncertain. Germline CDR1 reads SGHTA; CDR2 reads FQGNSA. The CDR3 extends over 14 amino acids. V shed 0 bases and J shed 2 bases, with 8 bases lying between them. CDR3 bases: TGTGCCAGCAGCTTAGCGCCCGTCGCCTACGAGCAGTACTTC. It is translated as CASSLAPVAYEQYF.

V is TRBV5-1 and J is TRBJ1-2; a possible D gene is TRBD1 (6 bases). CDR1 is SGHRS, CDR2 YFSETQ, per germline. CDR3 size: 13 residues. Trimming left V 0 bases short and J 6 bases short, with 9 bases between. The CDR3, as DNA: TGCGCCAGCAGCTTGGACAGGGATAATGGCTACACCTTC. This sequence encodes CASSLDRDNGYTF. Supplemented by reference TRBV5-1 and TRBJ1-2, the full variable domain reads KAGVTQTPRYLIKTRGQQVTLSCSPISGHRSVSWYQQTPGQGLQFLFEYFSETQRNKGNFPGRFSGRQFSNSRSEMNVSTLELGDSALYLCASSLDRDNGYTFGSGTRLTVV.

The chain is built from TRBV6-5 and TRBJ1-1, with D possibly TRBD1 on 5 matching bases. The CDR3 totals 15 residues. The V end was cut by 5 bases, the J end by 4 bases, with 17 bases between. CDR1 is MNHEY, CDR2 SVGAGI, per germline. The DNA for the CDR3 is TGTGCCAGCAGTAATTTAGGGACCTGGGGCACTGAAGCTTTCTTT. Translated: CASSNLGTWGTEAFF.

This clone was seen a few times. The gene calls are TRBV7-9 and TRBJ1-2; the match to TRBD1 covers 7 bases. Germline V gene data show CDR1 as SEHNR and CDR2 as FQNEAQ (reference sequence). CDR3 size: 15 residues. V lost 7 bases, J lost 3 bases, and 11 bases stayed unmatched. CDR3 sequence (DNA): TGTGCCAGCACCTACAGGGGAGGTGCTGACTATGGCTACACCTTC. Amino acids: CASTYRGGADYGYTF. Full variable domain (remainder filled in from reference TRBV7-9 and TRBJ1-2): DTGVSQNPRHKITKRGQNVTFRCDPISEHNRLYWYRQTLGQGPEFLTYFQNEAQLEKSRLLSDRFSAERPKGSFSTLEIQRTEQGDSAMYLCASTYRGGADYGYTFGSGTRLTVV.